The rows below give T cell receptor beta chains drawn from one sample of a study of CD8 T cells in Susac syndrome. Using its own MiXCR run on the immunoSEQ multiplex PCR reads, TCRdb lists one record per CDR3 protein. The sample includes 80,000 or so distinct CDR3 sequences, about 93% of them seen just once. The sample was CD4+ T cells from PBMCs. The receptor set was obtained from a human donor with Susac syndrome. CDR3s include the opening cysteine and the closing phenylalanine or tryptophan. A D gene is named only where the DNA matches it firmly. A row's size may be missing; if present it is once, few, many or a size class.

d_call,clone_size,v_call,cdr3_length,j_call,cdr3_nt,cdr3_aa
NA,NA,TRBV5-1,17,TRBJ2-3,TGCGCCAGCAGCTTTGGAAGGGCCTCGCCCTACCCAGATACGCAGTATTTT,CASSFGRASPYPDTQYF
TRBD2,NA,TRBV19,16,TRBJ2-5,TGTGCCAGTAGCCAGAAAACGACTAGCGGGAAGGAGACCCAGTACTTC,CASSQKTTSGKETQYF
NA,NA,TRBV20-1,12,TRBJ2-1,TGCAGTGCTATCTTTTCGGGGCATGAGCAGTTCTTC,CSAIFSGHEQFF
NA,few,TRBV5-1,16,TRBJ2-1,TGCGCCAGCAGCTTGGTTTGGAGCACCGGTGGGGATGAGCAGTTCTTC,CASSLVWSTGGDEQFF
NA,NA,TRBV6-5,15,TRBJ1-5,TGTGCCAGCAGTTACTCCGGGACAAGCAATCAGCCCCAGCATTTT,CASSYSGTSNQPQHF
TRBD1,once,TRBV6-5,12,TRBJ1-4,TGTGCCAGCAGCAGGACAGGGGGAAAACTGTTTTTT,CASSRTGGKLFF
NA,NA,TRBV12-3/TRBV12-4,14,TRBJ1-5,TGTGCCAGCCATTTCGGAGGTAGCAATCAGCCCCAGCATTTT,CASHFGGSNQPQHF
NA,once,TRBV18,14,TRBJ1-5,TGTGCCAGCTCACCGGTTGGAGAAAATCAGCCCCAGCATTTT,CASSPVGENQPQHF
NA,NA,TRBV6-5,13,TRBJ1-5,TGTGCCGCGGGGGAATATAGCAATCAGCCCCAGCATTTT,CAAGEYSNQPQHF
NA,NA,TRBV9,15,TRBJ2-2,TGTGCCAGCAGCGTAGGGGGGAGGATCACCGGGGAGCTGTTTTTT,CASSVGGRITGELFF
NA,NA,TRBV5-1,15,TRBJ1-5,TGCGCCAGCAGCTTGGGGCAGGGTGCAAGTCAGCCCCAGCATTTT,CASSLGQGASQPQHF
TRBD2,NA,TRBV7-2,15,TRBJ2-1,TGTGCCAGCAGCCGAGCGGGAGGGCCCTACAATGAGCAGTTCTTC,CASSRAGGPYNEQFF
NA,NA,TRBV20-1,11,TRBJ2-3,TGCAGTGCTAGACGTATAGATACGCAGTATTTT,CSARRIDTQYF
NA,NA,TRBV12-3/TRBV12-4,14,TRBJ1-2,TGTGCCAGCAGAGAGTATGCGTCTAACTATGGCTACACCTTC,CASREYASNYGYTF
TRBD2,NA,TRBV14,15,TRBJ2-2,TGTGCCAGCAGCCCCAGCCAGGGAGGGACCGGGGAGCTGTTTTTT,CASSPSQGGTGELFF
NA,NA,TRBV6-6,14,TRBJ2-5,TGTGCCAGCAGTCCCTTGGCTAGAGAAGAGACCCAGTACTTC,CASSPLAREETQYF
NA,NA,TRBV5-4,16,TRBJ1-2,TGTGCCAGCAGCTCCGGGACGTTCCCGACGCGAAGTGGCTACACCTTC,CASSSGTFPTRSGYTF
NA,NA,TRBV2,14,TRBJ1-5,TGTGCCAGCCGCGAAGGTCTGGGACGGCAGCCCCAGCATTTT,CASREGLGRQPQHF
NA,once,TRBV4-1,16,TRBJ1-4,TGCGCCAGCAGCCAAGTAAGCCTGCAACGGAATGAAAAACTGTTTTTT,CASSQVSLQRNEKLFF
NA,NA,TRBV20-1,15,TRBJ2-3,TGCAGTGCTAGCTTGGGCCGAACTAGCACAGATACGCAGTATTTT,CSASLGRTSTDTQYF
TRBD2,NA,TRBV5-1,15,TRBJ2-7,TGCGCCAGCAGCTTGCTAGCGGGAGGGTCCTACGAGCAGTACTTC,CASSLLAGGSYEQYF
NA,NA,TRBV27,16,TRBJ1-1,TGTGCCACTAGCCTGAAGAGCGGGATTCCTAACACTGAAGCTTTCTTT,CATSLKSGIPNTEAFF
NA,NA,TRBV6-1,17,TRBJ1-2,TGTGCCAGCAGTGAAGGGGACCCTAGACCCCCTAACTATGGCTACACCTTC,CASSEGDPRPPNYGYTF